These T cell receptor beta chains were read from a single sample in a study of cytomegalovirus exposure and HLA in healthy donors. Only in-frame clones appear in the TCRdb table, and some are missing; sequencing was by immunoSEQ multiplex PCR. This table has 190,000 or so clones, around 83% appearing once. The sequencing input was PBMCs. Every receptor here comes from a man between 45 and 60 years old in good health and CMV-seronegative. Both conserved end residues are part of each CDR3. A D gene is named only where the DNA matches it firmly. For some rows the clone size is stated as once, few or many, or as a class when expanded; others skip it.

v_call,j_call,d_call,clone_size,cdr3_nt,cdr3_aa
TRBV28,TRBJ2-7,TRBD1,NA,TGTGCCAGCAGTTCAGGCGGGACAGGCGGGCTCGAGCAGTACTTC,CASSSGGTGGLEQYF
TRBV4-1,TRBJ2-1,TRBD2,NA,TGCGCCAGCAGCCATACTAGCGGGGGGGGGATCAATGAGCAGTTCTTC,CASSHTSGGGINEQFF
TRBV5-5,TRBJ2-7,NA,NA,TGTGCCAGCAGCTTGTTATCTGGCCCCTACGAGCAGTACTTC,CASSLLSGPYEQYF
TRBV6-5,TRBJ1-1,TRBD1,NA,TGTGCCAGCAGTTTCGACGGACAGGGTAAATCTGAAGCTTTCTTT,CASSFDGQGKSEAFF
TRBV4-3,TRBJ2-1,NA,NA,TGCGCCAGCAGCCAAGATTGGGTACAGTACAATGAGCAGTTCTTC,CASSQDWVQYNEQFF
TRBV19,TRBJ2-5,NA,NA,TGTGCCAGTAGTGGCGGAGACCAAGAGACCCAGTACTTC,CASSGGDQETQYF
TRBV5-8,TRBJ2-1,TRBD2,NA,TGTGCCAGCAGCTCTATTCGACTAGCCGGATACAATGAGCAGTTCTTC,CASSSIRLAGYNEQFF
TRBV5-6,TRBJ1-1,NA,NA,TGTGCCAGCAGCTTGGACAGCTCGGAAGCTTTCTTT,CASSLDSSEAFF
TRBV19,TRBJ2-7,NA,NA,TGTGCCAGTAGTCTAAAGGACAGCTACGAGCAGTACTTC,CASSLKDSYEQYF
TRBV4-3,TRBJ2-2,TRBD1,once,TGCGCCAGCAGCCAAAGAGACAGGGAAAACACCGGGGAGCTGTTTTTT,CASSQRDRENTGELFF
TRBV19,TRBJ2-7,TRBD1,NA,TGTGCCAGTAGCGGCACACTTAGACAGGGCTCCTACGAGCAGTACTTC,CASSGTLRQGSYEQYF
TRBV19,TRBJ1-4,TRBD1,NA,TGTGCCAGTACCACGGGACAGGGGTATGAAAAACTGTTTTTT,CASTTGQGYEKLFF
TRBV11-2,TRBJ1-3,TRBD1,NA,TGTGCCAGCAGACAAGACAGGGAGTACTCTGGAAACACCATATATTTT,CASRQDREYSGNTIYF
TRBV7-9,TRBJ2-7,TRBD1,NA,TGTGCCAGCAGCCCGACAGGGGGCGAATTCACCTACGAGCAGTACTTC,CASSPTGGEFTYEQYF
TRBV7-3,TRBJ2-2,NA,NA,TGTGCCAGCAGCTCCGGGGAGGACACCGGGGAGCTGTTTTTT,CASSSGEDTGELFF
TRBV9,TRBJ2-1,NA,NA,TGTGCCAGCAGCGTGATGTCAGGGGCGAAGTACAATGAGCAGTTCTTC,CASSVMSGAKYNEQFF
TRBV6-5,TRBJ1-1,NA,NA,TGTGCCAGCAGCCGGACACGATTCACTGAAGCTTTCTTT,CASSRTRFTEAFF